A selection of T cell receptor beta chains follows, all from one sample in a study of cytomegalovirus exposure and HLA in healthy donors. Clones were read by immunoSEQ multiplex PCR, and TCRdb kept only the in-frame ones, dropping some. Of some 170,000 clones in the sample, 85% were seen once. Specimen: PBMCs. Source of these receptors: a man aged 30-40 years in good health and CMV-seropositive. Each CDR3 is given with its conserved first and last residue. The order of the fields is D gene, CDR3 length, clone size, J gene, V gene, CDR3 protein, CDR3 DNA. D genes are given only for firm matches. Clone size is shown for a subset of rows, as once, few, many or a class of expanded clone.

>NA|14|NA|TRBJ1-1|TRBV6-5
CASSYPGLGTEAFF
TGTGCCAGCAGTTACCCAGGGTTAGGAACTGAAGCTTTCTTT
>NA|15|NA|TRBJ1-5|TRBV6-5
CASSLRGLSNQPQHF
TGTGCCAGCTCCCTAAGGGGCCTGAGCAATCAGCCCCAGCATTTT
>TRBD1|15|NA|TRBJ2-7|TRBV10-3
CAITDPDRGYGEQYF
TGTGCCATCACCGACCCCGACAGGGGGTATGGCGAGCAGTACTTC
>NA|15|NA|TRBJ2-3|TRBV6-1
CASSEAGHSTDTQYF
TGTGCCAGCAGTGAAGCGGGACATTCCACAGATACGCAGTATTTT
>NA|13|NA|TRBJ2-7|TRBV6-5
CASSYRSSYEQYF
TGTGCCAGCAGTTACAGGAGTTCCTACGAGCAGTACTTC
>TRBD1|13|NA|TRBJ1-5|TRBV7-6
CASSLTGDQPQHF
TGTGCCAGCAGCCTAACAGGGGATCAGCCCCAGCATTTT
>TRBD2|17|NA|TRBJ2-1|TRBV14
CASSPLPIGAGGNEQFF
TGTGCCAGCAGCCCCCTCCCGATTGGTGCGGGGGGTAATGAGCAGTTCTTC
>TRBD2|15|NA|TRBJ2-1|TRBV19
CASSLSGGAYNEQFF
TGTGCCAGTAGCCTTAGCGGGGGGGCCTACAATGAGCAGTTCTTC
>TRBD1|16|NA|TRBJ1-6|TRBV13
CASSQGAAGENSPLHF
TGTGCCAGCAGCCAGGGGGCTGCAGGGGAAAATTCACCCCTCCACTTT
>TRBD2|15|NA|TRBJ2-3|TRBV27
CASSTSGGGSDTQYF
TGTGCCAGCAGTACTAGCGGGGGAGGGTCAGATACGCAGTATTTT
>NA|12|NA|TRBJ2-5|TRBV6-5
CASRNSKETQYF
TGTGCCAGCAGAAACAGCAAAGAGACCCAGTACTTC
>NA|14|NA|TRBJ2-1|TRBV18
CASSPRGVDNEQFF
TGTGCCAGCTCACCAAGGGGTGTAGACAATGAGCAGTTCTTC
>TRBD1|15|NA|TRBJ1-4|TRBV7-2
CASRRQGATNEKLFF
TGTGCCAGCAGGAGACAGGGAGCAACTAATGAAAAACTGTTTTTT
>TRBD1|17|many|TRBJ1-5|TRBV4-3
CASSPISGGGSNQPQHF
TGCGCCAGCAGTCCAATCTCAGGGGGCGGAAGCAATCAGCCCCAGCATTTT
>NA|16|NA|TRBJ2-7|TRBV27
CASIVIGTLKRHEQYF
TGTGCCAGCATAGTTATCGGGACACTTAAGAGACACGAGCAGTACTTC
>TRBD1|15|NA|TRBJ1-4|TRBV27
CASTSGQGAREKLFF
TGTGCCAGCACTTCTGGACAGGGGGCAAGGGAAAAACTGTTTTTT
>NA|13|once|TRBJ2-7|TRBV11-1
CASSLPGTYEQYF
TGTGCCAGCAGCTTACCCGGGACCTACGAGCAGTACTTC
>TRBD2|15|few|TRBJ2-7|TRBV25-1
CASSRATSGSYEQYF
TGTGCCAGCAGTAGAGCGACTAGCGGCTCCTACGAGCAGTACTTC